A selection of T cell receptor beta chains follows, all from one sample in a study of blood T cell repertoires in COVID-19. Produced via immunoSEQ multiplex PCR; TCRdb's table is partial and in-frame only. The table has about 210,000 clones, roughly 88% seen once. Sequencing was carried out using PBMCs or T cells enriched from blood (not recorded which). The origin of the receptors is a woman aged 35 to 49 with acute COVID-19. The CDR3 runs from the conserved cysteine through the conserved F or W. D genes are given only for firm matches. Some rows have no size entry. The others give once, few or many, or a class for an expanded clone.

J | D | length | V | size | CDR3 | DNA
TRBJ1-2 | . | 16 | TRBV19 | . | CASSSVGEGTNYGYTF | TGTGCCAGTAGTAGTGTCGGAGAGGGTACTAACTATGGCTACACCTTC
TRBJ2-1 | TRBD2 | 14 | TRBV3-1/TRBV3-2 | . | CASSQGTSNNEQFF | TGTGCCAGCAGCCAAGGGACTAGTAACAATGAGCAGTTCTTC
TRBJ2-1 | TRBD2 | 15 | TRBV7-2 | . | CASMRQRERYNEQFF | TGTGCCAGCATGAGGCAGCGGGAACGTTACAATGAGCAGTTCTTC
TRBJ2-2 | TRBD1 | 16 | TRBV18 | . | CASSPRDRGNTGELFF | TGTGCCAGCTCACCAAGGGACAGGGGAAACACCGGGGAGCTGTTTTTT
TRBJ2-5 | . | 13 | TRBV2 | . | CASSVMLRETQYF | TGTGCCAGCAGTGTCATGTTGCGGGAGACCCAGTACTTC
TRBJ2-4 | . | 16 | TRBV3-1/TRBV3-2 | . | CASSQEGSIAKNIQYF | TGTGCCAGCAGCCAAGAGGGCAGCATAGCCAAAAACATTCAGTACTTC
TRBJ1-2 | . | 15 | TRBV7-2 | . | CASSSRTASNYGYTF | TGTGCCAGCAGCTCCCGGACAGCCTCTAACTATGGCTACACCTTC
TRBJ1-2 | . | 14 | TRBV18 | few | CASSPRGGGYGYTF | TGTGCCAGCTCACCACGGGGGGGCGGCTATGGCTACACCTTC
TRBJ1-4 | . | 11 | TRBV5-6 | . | CASSLLDIVFF | TGTGCCAGCAGCCTATTGGACATAGTGTTTTTT
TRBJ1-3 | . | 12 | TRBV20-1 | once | CSASATGNTIYF | TGCAGTGCTAGTGCCACTGGAAACACCATATATTTT
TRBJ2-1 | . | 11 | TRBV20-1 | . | CSLEHHNEQFF | TGCAGTTTGGAGCATCACAATGAGCAGTTCTTC
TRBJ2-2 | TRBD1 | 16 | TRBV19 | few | CASSTPGQGNTGELFF | TGTGCCAGTAGTACTCCGGGACAGGGGAACACCGGGGAGCTGTTTTTT
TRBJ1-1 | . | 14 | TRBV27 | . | CASSLYPGNTEAFF | TGTGCCAGCAGTTTATATCCAGGGAACACTGAAGCTTTCTTT